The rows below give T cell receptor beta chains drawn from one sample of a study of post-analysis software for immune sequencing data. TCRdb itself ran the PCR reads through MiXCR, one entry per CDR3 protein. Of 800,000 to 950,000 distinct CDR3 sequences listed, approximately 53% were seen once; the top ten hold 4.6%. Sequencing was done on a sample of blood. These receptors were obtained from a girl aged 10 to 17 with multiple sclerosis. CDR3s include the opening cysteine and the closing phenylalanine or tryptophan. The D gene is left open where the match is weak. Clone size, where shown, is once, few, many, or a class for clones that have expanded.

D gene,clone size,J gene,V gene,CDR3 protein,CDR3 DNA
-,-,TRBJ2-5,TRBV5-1,CASYRGQGQETQYF,TGCGCCAGTTACCGGGGCCAGGGTCAAGAGACCCAGTACTTC
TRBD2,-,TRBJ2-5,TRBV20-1,CSASQAGRKETQYF,TGCAGTGCTAGTCAAGCGGGGAGGAAAGAGACCCAGTACTTC
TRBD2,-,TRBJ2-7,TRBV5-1,CASSATSGGLLSSYEQYF,TGCGCCAGCAGCGCAACTAGCGGGGGGCTTCTCAGCTCCTACGAGCAGTACTTC
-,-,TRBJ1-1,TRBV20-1,CRDTRRQNTEAFF,TGCAGGGATACCCGGAGGCAGAACACTGAAGCTTTCTTT
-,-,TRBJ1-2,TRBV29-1,CSVTVGSPYGYTF,TGCAGCGTTACCGTAGGGTCCCCTTATGGCTACACCTTC
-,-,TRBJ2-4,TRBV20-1,CSARGAGLQAKNIQYF,TGCAGTGCTAGAGGAGCCGGGCTTCAAGCCAAAAACATTCAGTACTTC
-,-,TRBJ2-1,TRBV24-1,CATSDATGSYDEQFF,TGTGCCACCAGTGATGCAACAGGGAGTTACGATGAGCAGTTCTTC
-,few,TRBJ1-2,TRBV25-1,CASRPRGSYGYTF,TGTGCCAGCAGACCCCGAGGTAGCTATGGCTACACCTTC
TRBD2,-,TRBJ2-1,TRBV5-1,CASSFDLTSGSGNEQFF,TGCGCCAGCAGCTTTGACCTTACTAGCGGGAGTGGCAATGAGCAGTTCTTC
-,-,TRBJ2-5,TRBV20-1,CSAGTPNGLQETQYF,TGCAGTGCTGGGACACCTAATGGGCTACAAGAGACCCAGTACTTC
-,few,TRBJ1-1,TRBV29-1,CSVEVPPGATEAFF,TGCAGCGTTGAAGTTCCACCTGGGGCCACTGAAGCTTTCTTT
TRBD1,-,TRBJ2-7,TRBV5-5,CASSLVGQVHEQYF,TGTGCCAGCAGCTTGGTTGGACAGGTCCACGAGCAGTACTTC
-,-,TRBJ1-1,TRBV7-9,CASSSRNTEAFF,TGTGCCAGCAGCTCACGGAACACTGAAGCTTTCTTT
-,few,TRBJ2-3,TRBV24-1,CATGTGLTDTQYF,TGTGCCACTGGCACAGGGTTGACAGATACGCAGTATTTT
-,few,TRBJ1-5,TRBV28,CASGSQGGNQPQHF,TGTGCCAGCGGGTCCCAGGGCGGGAATCAGCCCCAGCATTTT
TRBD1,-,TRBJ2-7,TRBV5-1,CASSYPDRFYEQYF,TGCGCCAGCAGCTACCCGGACAGGTTCTACGAGCAGTACTTC
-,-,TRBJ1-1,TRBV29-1,CSVERTANTEAFF,TGCAGCGTTGAACGGACGGCGAACACTGAAGCTTTCTTT